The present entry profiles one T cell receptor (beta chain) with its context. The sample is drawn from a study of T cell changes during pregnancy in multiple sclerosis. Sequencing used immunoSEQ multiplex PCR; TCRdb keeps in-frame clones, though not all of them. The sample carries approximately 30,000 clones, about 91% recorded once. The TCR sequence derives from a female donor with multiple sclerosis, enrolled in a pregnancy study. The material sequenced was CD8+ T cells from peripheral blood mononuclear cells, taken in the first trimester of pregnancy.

CDR3 coding DNA: TGCGCCAGCAGCCACGGTTTGTACGGGGAGCTGTTTTTT. Translated: CASSHGLYGELFF. This sequence joins TRBV4-1 and TRBJ2-2; no clear D gene. This CDR3 has 13 residues. With 3 bases removed from V and 7 bases from J, the gap between germline ends came to 9 bases. The germline V gene encodes CDR1 MGHRA and CDR2 YSYEKL.